Following are 31 T cell receptor beta chains from one sample sequenced in a study of T cells in Graves' hyperthyroidism and ophthalmopathy. What was amplified from RNA transcripts were TCR beta CDR3 regions. HTBI primers were used for first-round RT-PCR of the TCR CDR3. MiXCR was run by TCRdb on the multiplex PCR reads, yielding one entry per CDR3 protein. This table has around 570,000 distinct CDR3 sequences, 15% to 20% appearing once. The sequenced material came from blood. These receptors came from a man in his forties or fifties with Graves' ophthalmopathy.

The V and J genes are TRBV7-6 and TRBJ2-3; D may be TRBD1 (6 bases). V was cut by 5 bases and J by 2 bases, with 11 bases left in between. Germline loops: CDR1 SGHVS, CDR2 FNYEAQ. The CDR3 totals 14 residues. CDR3 loop: CASSRQGFTDTQYF. CDR3 DNA: TGTGCCAGCAGCCGTCAGGGGTTCACAGATACGCAGTATTTT.

Many counts were recorded for this clonotype. J is TRBJ2-5 and V is TRBV2, with D maybe TRBD1 (6 bases). Germline CDR1 and CDR2: SNHLY and FYNNEI. CDR3 length equals 13 residues. The germline V and J ends were trimmed by 6 bases and 4 bases, with 12 bases remaining between them. The CDR3 DNA reads TGTGCCAGCAGCGACGGGACACGAGAGACCCAGTACTTC. This encodes CASSDGTRETQYF. Based on the CDR3 plus reference TRBV2 and TRBJ2-5, the full variable domain is EPEVTQTPSHQVTQMGQEVILRCVPISNHLYFYWYRQILGQKVEFLVSFYNNEISEKSEIFDDQFSVERPDGSNFTLKIRSTKLEDSAMYFCASSDGTRETQYFGPGTRLLVL.

This clonotype was picked up a small number of times. The chain employs TRBV4-3 and TRBJ2-4; the match to TRBD1 covers 11 bases. With 3 bases clipped from V and 7 bases from J, the junction kept 2 bases outside the gene matches. Germline values: CDR1 LGHNA, CDR2 YSLEER. The CDR3 has 14 amino acids. The DNA for the CDR3 is TGCGCCAGCAGCCACGGACAGGGGGCGAACATTCAGTACTTC. Protein product: CASSHGQGANIQYF.

This chain joins TRBV4-1 and TRBJ2-4, with TRBD2 matching 10 bases. CDR1 is MGHRA and CDR2 is YSYEKL in the germline V gene. The junction had 17 bases not matched to a gene; V was cut back by 4 bases and J by 8 bases. This CDR3 is built from 18 residues. The CDR3: CASSLFGLAAGQGDIQYF. DNA of the CDR3: TGCGCCAGCAGCCTCTTTGGACTAGCGGCGGGCCAGGGGGACATTCAGTACTTC.

This clonotype was detected many times. The chain uses TRBV2 and TRBJ2-1; 12 bases match TRBD2. The CDR3 loop spans 19 amino acids. V lost 1 base to trimming and J lost 1 base; unmatched junction nucleotides: 8. Germline loops: CDR1 SNHLY, CDR2 FYNNEI. The CDR3, as DNA: TGTGCCAGCAGTGAAGATCGGACTAGCGGGATAGTATCCTACAATGAGCAGTTCTTC. This encodes CASSEDRTSGIVSYNEQFF.

The chain carries TRBV20-1 and TRBJ2-5, with 7 bases lining up with TRBD2. Germline CDR1 DFQATT, CDR2 SNEGSKA (reference sequence). The CDR3 has 12 residues. V trimming: 5 bases; J trimming: 2 bases; junction bases outside the gene matches: 2. CDR3 DNA: TGCAGTGCTGGGACTACACAAGAGACCCAGTACTTC. It codes for CSAGTTQETQYF.

The chain has TRBV20-1 and TRBJ2-3; 14 bases fit TRBD2. The germline CDR1 and CDR2 sequences are DFQATT and SNEGSKA (reference sequence). V was clipped by 0 bases and J by 6 bases; unmatched bases: 11. The CDR3 consists of 18 residues. The CDR3 coding sequence is TGCAGTGCTAGAGACCGTGGGGGACTAGCGGGAGCAAGGGATACGCAGTATTTT. Protein sequence: CSARDRGGLAGARDTQYF.

This clonotype was seen ten or more times. The rearrangement links TRBV30 to TRBJ2-7, with unresolved D. Trimming shortened V by 4 bases and J by 3 bases, and 10 bases separated the two germline ends. This CDR3 comprises 12 residues. The germline CDR1 and CDR2 sequences are GTSNPN and SVGIG (reference sequence). CDR3 sequence: CAWTRGYYEQYF. CDR3 nucleotides: TGTGCCTGGACCAGAGGATACTACGAGCAGTACTTC.

This clonotype was seen many times. This chain uses TRBV7-9 with TRBJ2-5, with 8 bases that match TRBD2. Germline V CDR1 and CDR2: SEHNR, FQNEAQ (reference sequence). The ends lost 5 bases at V and 5 bases at J; junction bases unmatched: 10. CDR3 length equals 15 residues. The CDR3 sequence is CASSLLGGAGETQYF. CDR3 DNA sequence: TGTGCCAGCAGCCTCCTCGGGGGGGCCGGGGAGACCCAGTACTTC.

This clonotype was recorded many times. This chain uses TRBV30 with TRBJ2-7; D tentatively reads TRBD1 or TRBD2 (5 bases each). Between the trimmed V and J ends, which lost 7 bases and 1 base, there was a span of 17 bases. The CDR3 spans 14 residues. Germline V CDR1 and CDR2: GTSNPN, SVGIG (reference sequence). CDR3 nucleotides: TGTGCCTCCGGTCGGGACGGAGTATCCTACGAGCAGTACTTC. Amino acid sequence: CASGRDGVSYEQYF.

CDR3 sequence reads: CASSSRPLGQETQYF. CDR3 coding DNA: TGTGCCAGCAGCTCAAGACCATTAGGCCAAGAGACCCAGTACTTC. The chain has TRBV7-9 and TRBJ2-5; D ambiguous. V was pared by 4 bases and J by 1 base, with 13 bases between. The CDR3 runs to 15 residues. Germline CDR1 reads SEHNR; CDR2 reads FQNEAQ (reference sequence).

At least ten counts were recorded for this clonotype. V and J are TRBV28 and TRBJ2-5, with D maybe TRBD2 (6 bases). V was trimmed by 5 bases and J by 5 bases, leaving 15 bases between them. This CDR3 contains 14 residues. Germline-derived CDR1 and CDR2 are MDHEN and SYDVKM. In DNA form, the CDR3 reads TGTGCCAGCAGTCTCGACGGGAGTTGGGAGACCCAGTACTTC. This translates into CASSLDGSWETQYF.

This chain connects TRBV30 to TRBJ1-2; D uncertain. This CDR3 is built from 13 residues. V shed 2 bases and J shed 8 bases, with 15 bases lying between them. Germline lookup yields CDR1 GTSNPN and CDR2 SVGIG (reference sequence). CDR3 sequence (DNA): TGTGCCTGGAGTCTAAAGTCATCGGGGGGCTACACCTTC. Translated, it gives CAWSLKSSGGYTF.

This clonotype has only a few counts. The genes are TRBV28 and TRBJ1-6, with no clear D. Per germline, CDR1 MDHEN and CDR2 SYDVKM. V was pared by 5 bases and J by 9 bases, with 17 bases between. The CDR3 is 15 amino acids. As DNA, the CDR3 is TGTGCCAGCAGTCCCTCCTCGATCAATAGTTCACCCCTCCACTTT. It codes for CASSPSSINSSPLHF.

This clonotype has a handful of counts. The rearrangement uses TRBV27 and TRBJ1-3; D is uncertain. Deletions cut 9 bases from V and 3 bases from J, with 21 bases between. Germline V lookup: CDR1 MNHEY, CDR2 SMNVEV (reference sequence). The CDR3 consists of 16 residues. The CDR3 nucleotides are TGTGCCAGTACGCCGGGTCCGCGGATAGGTGGAAACACCATATATTTT. This encodes CASTPGPRIGGNTIYF.

Many counts were recorded for this clonotype. The chain carries TRBV7-2 and TRBJ2-2; D remains ambiguous. The CDR3 has 16 amino acids. The germline CDR1 and CDR2 sequences are SGHTA and FQGNSA. V lost 2 bases and J 0 bases, leaving 10 bases between the germline ends. CDR3 in amino acids: CASSLLPAPNTGELFF. For the CDR3, the DNA is TGTGCCAGCAGCTTATTGCCAGCGCCGAACACCGGGGAGCTGTTTTTT.

This clonotype came up many times. The gene calls are TRBV6-2 or TRBV6-3 and TRBJ2-1, with D uncertain. The germline V gene encodes CDR1 MNHEY and CDR2 SVGEGT. This CDR3 has 13 amino acids. V lost 8 bases to trimming and J lost 3 bases, with 11 bases between them. CDR3 loop: CASVSRVYNEQFF. The CDR3 DNA reads as TGTGCCAGCGTAAGTAGGGTCTACAATGAGCAGTTCTTC.

The rearrangement joins TRBV28 to TRBJ1-5, with D unresolved. This CDR3 spans 16 amino acids. Germline V gene data show CDR1 as MDHEN and CDR2 as SYDVKM. The V end was cut by 0 bases, the J end by 7 bases, with 16 bases between. The CDR3 DNA sequence: TGTGCCAGCAGTTTATGGCAGGTAGCAGTCGGGCAGCCCCAGCATTTT. Its translation is CASSLWQVAVGQPQHF.

This clonotype was seen a few times. This sequence joins TRBV6-1 and TRBJ2-7; no clear D gene. The V gene lost 7 bases and the J gene lost 5 bases, with 15 bases spanning the gap. The CDR3 sequence is 13 residues long. CDR1 is MNHNS and CDR2 is SASEGT in the germline V gene. The CDR3 DNA reads TGTGCCAGCATGGACCCGACGGTCCACGAGCAGTACTTC. This encodes CASMDPTVHEQYF.

This clonotype has more than one count but fewer than ten. The chain is built from TRBV6-2 or TRBV6-3 and TRBJ1-5, with D perhaps TRBD1 (6 bases). Germline CDR1 MNHEY, CDR2 SVGEGT. Between the trimmed V and J ends, which lost 4 bases and 3 bases, there was a span of 19 bases. The CDR3 covers 17 residues. The CDR3 DNA is TGTGCCAGCAGTTCGATTGGGGCAGGGGTTTCCAATCAGCCCCAGCATTTT. Its protein product is CASSSIGAGVSNQPQHF.

The chain couples TRBV5-1 to TRBJ2-5, with 11 nucleotides matching TRBD2. There are 18 residues in the CDR3. The ends lost 0 bases at V and 1 base at J; junction bases unmatched: 8. Germline V gene lookup returns CDR1 SGHRS and CDR2 YFSETQ. In DNA, the CDR3 is TGCGCCAGCAGCTTGGGCCCTCCCGGGACTAGCGGCCAAGAGACCCAGTACTTC. This sequence encodes CASSLGPPGTSGQETQYF.

This clonotype was picked up many times. The chain joins TRBV12-3 or TRBV12-4 to TRBJ2-4, with 7 bases matching TRBD1. The V gene end was trimmed by 5 bases and the J gene end by 2 bases; junction bases not matched to a gene: 9. This CDR3 is built from 16 residues. The CDR3: CASSPTGSGTKNIQYF. CDR3 bases: TGTGCCAGCAGTCCGACAGGGTCCGGGACCAAAAACATTCAGTACTTC.

V usage is TRBV6-2 or TRBV6-3 and J usage is TRBJ1-4; 7 bases match TRBD1. V lost 6 bases, J lost 3 bases, and 7 bases stayed unmatched. The germline V gene encodes CDR1 MNHEY and CDR2 SVGEGT. The CDR3 extends over 15 amino acids. The CDR3 loop is CASRLDRAPNEKLFF. CDR3 nucleotides: TGTGCCAGCAGACTAGACAGGGCCCCTAATGAAAAACTGTTTTTT.

This sequence joins TRBV7-9 and TRBJ2-2; TRBD1 agrees at 10 bases. The CDR3 has 15 residues. With V trimmed by 5 bases and J by 6 bases, 6 bases remained unmatched. Germline V CDR1 and CDR2: SEHNR, FQNEAQ (reference sequence). The CDR3 sequence: CASSPRDRGPGELFF. CDR3 in DNA: TGTGCCAGCAGCCCTAGGGACAGGGGCCCCGGGGAGCTGTTTTTT.

CDR3 amino acids: CATYPQGLGETQYF. Written as DNA, the CDR3 is TGTGCCACATACCCTCAGGGGCTTGGAGAGACCCAGTACTTC. This chain connects TRBV6-1 to TRBJ2-5; D may be TRBD1 (6 bases). Trimming shortened V by 10 bases and J by 4 bases, and 19 bases separated the two germline ends. This CDR3 contains 14 residues. CDR1 is MNHNS, CDR2 SASEGT, per germline.

V and J are TRBV30 and TRBJ2-3, with 11 bases matching TRBD2. The trim removed 3 bases at V and 7 bases at J, leaving 9 bases unmatched. The CDR3 contains 15 residues. The germline gives CDR1 GTSNPN, CDR2 SVGIG (reference sequence). In nucleotides, the CDR3 is TGTGCCTGGAGCGCTACTAGCGGGAGTAGTAATACGCAGTATTTT. Amino acid sequence: CAWSATSGSSNTQYF.

This clonotype was observed many times. This chain connects TRBV13 to TRBJ1-1, with D uncertain. The CDR3 is 16 amino acids. The V end was cut by 0 bases, the J end by 0 bases, with 11 bases between. Germline V gives CDR1 PRHDT, CDR2 FYEKMQ (reference sequence). This CDR3 reads CASSLGWGGVNTEAFF. The CDR3 DNA sequence: TGTGCCAGCAGCTTAGGATGGGGTGGGGTGAACACTGAAGCTTTCTTT.

This clonotype was recorded only once. The chain has TRBV4-3 and TRBJ2-2; D is ambiguous. CDR3 length: 18 residues. V gave up 0 bases and J gave up 0 bases, with 14 bases separating them. Germline-derived CDR1 and CDR2 are LGHNA and YSLEER. This chain's CDR3 is CASSQDWATVTNTGELFF. DNA for the CDR3: TGCGCCAGCAGCCAAGATTGGGCAACGGTAACGAACACCGGGGAGCTGTTTTTT.

In the case of this clonotype: Just one base apart from a much larger clone, this may be a read error. The J gene is TRBJ2-1, the V gene TRBV2; D may be TRBD1 (5 bases). Germline-derived CDR1 and CDR2 are SNHLY and FYNNEI. V was pared by 8 bases and J by 6 bases, with 11 bases between. The CDR3 extends over 12 amino acids. CDR3 region: CASSTAFNEQFF. Written as DNA, the CDR3 is TGTGCCAGCTCGACAGCCTTCAATGAGCAGTTCTTC. Complete variable domain (other parts from reference TRBV2 and TRBJ2-1): EPEVTQTPSHQVTQMGQEVILRCVPISNHLYFYWYRQILGQKVEFLVSFYNNEISEKSEIFDDQFSVERPDGSNFTLKIRSTKLEDSAMYFCASSTAFNEQFFGPGTRLTVL.

This clonotype was seen more than once but under ten times. The rearrangement uses TRBV4-2 and TRBJ2-1; 7 bases fit TRBD2. The germline CDR1 and CDR2 sequences are LGHNA and YNFKEQ. The V gene end was trimmed by 3 bases and the J gene end by 9 bases; junction bases not matched to a gene: 17. This CDR3 is built from 17 residues. The CDR3 bases are TGTGCCAGCAGCCACCCGCCGCAGAGCGGGAAAACGGGTGAGCAGTTCTTC. It is translated as CASSHPPQSGKTGEQFF.

The chain employs TRBV5-1 and TRBJ1-3; a weak D match, TRBD1 (5 bases). This CDR3 region has 14 residues. From germline, CDR1 is SGHRS and CDR2 YFSETQ. The V end was cut by 4 bases, the J end by 2 bases, with 10 bases between. CDR3 region: CASSIGTPGNTIYF. Written as DNA, the CDR3 is TGCGCCAGCAGCATCGGGACTCCTGGAAACACCATATATTTT.